Given below is one TCR beta chain in context. The entry originates in a study of cytomegalovirus exposure and HLA in healthy donors. Germline V gene sequence: CDR1 MGHRA, CDR2 YSYEKL. The CDR3 loop spans 15 amino acids. It was with 60 Vbeta and 13 Jbeta primers that the PCR ran. Clones were sequenced by immunoSEQ multiplex PCR, and TCRdb holds only the in-frame ones, with some missing. The table records more than 95,000 clones, approximately 75% of them present only once. This chain connects TRBV4-1 to TRBJ2-5; the D is unclear. The better agreement between TRBJ2-7 and the DNA end casts doubt on the J call. Source material: PBMCs. This TCR was recovered from a man aged 50 or older in good health and CMV-seropositive. The CDR3 DNA sequence: TGCGCCAGCAGCCAAGAGATAACAGAGACCTACGAGCAGTACTTC. The encoded protein is CASSQEITETYEQYF.